Listed below are T cell receptor beta chains from one sample, sequenced in a study of T cell repertoires in cytomegalovirus infection. Each CDR3 protein is one row after TCRdb ran MiXCR on the reads. The sample yields about 83,000 distinct CDR3 sequences, 25% to 30% seen once. Their target antigens are unknown. The starting material was CD8+ T cells from cultured PBMCs, obtained from culture after CMV antigen stimulation. Receptors originate from a human donor in good health (CMV status not recorded). Some clones in this sample may be carry-over from other donors' samples. CDR3s include the opening cysteine and the closing phenylalanine or tryptophan. Fields, in order: V gene, J gene, CDR3 length, CDR3 protein.

V: TRBV7-9
J: TRBJ2-1
length: 12
CDR3: CASSPTQDEQFF

V: TRBV5-1
J: TRBJ1-6
length: 14
CDR3: CASSPDIGNSPLHF

V: TRBV20-1
J: TRBJ2-7
length: 14
CDR3: CSARDVAGINEQYF

V: TRBV25-1
J: TRBJ2-3
length: 17
CDR3: CASSPLGRGASTDTQYF

V: TRBV7-8
J: TRBJ2-1
length: 16
CDR3: CASGLPSGVSYNEQFF

V: TRBV19
J: TRBJ1-1
length: 13
CDR3: CASSRDGDTEAFF

V: TRBV2
J: TRBJ1-5
length: 16
CDR3: CASSEAPTGANQPQHF

V: TRBV10-1
J: TRBJ2-6
length: 15
CDR3: CASGTGGDGANVLTF

V: TRBV7-9
J: TRBJ2-7
length: 13
CDR3: CASSRQGGDEQYF

V: TRBV12-3/TRBV12-4
J: TRBJ1-2
length: 14
CDR3: CASSQGQGIYGYTF

V: TRBV12-3/TRBV12-4
J: TRBJ2-1
length: 17
CDR3: CASSLVVGAYSYNEQFF